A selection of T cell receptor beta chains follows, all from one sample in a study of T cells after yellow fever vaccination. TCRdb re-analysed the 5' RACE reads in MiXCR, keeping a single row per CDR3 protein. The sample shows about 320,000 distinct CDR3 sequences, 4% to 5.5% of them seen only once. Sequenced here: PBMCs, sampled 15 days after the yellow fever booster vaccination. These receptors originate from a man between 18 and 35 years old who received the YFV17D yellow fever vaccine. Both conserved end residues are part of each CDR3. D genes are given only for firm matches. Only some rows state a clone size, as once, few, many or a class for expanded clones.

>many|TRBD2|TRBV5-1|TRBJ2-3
TGCGCCAGCAGCATACTAGCGGGGGGGTTGCCAGATACGCAGTATTTT
CASSILAGGLPDTQYF
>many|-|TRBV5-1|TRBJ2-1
TGCGCCAGCAGCTTCCAGGGGAGCAATGAGCAGTTCTTC
CASSFQGSNEQFF
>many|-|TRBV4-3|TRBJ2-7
TGCGCCAGCAGCCAAGACCCCTCGGGTGGCTACGAGCAGTACTTC
CASSQDPSGGYEQYF
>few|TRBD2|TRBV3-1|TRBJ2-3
TGTGCCAGCAGCCAGCGTAGCGGGGGGTACACAGATACGCAGTATTTT
CASSQRSGGYTDTQYF
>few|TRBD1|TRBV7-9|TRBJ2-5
TGTGCCAGCAGCTTAGTTGTCAGGGGGCCGGAGACCCAGTACTTC
CASSLVVRGPETQYF
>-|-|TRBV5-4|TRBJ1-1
TGTGCCAGCACCAACGTAGGGGGGGGGCGCGAGAACACTGAAGCTTTCTTT
CASTNVGGGRENTEAFF
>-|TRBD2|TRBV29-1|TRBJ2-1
TGCAGCGTTGGGGCTAGCGGGGACAATGAGCAGTTCTTC
CSVGASGDNEQFF
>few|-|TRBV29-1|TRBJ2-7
TGCAGCGTTCTCGTGGACGAGCAGTACTTC
CSVLVDEQYF
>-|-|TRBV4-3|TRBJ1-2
TGCGCCAGCAGCCAAGATCTGAGCAGGGGATGGGTCTATGGCTACACCTTC
CASSQDLSRGWVYGYTF
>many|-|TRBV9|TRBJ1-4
TGTGCCAGCAGCGTAACAGGCGGGGGATCTAATGAAAAACTGTTTTTT
CASSVTGGGSNEKLFF
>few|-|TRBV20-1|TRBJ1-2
TGCAGTGCTAGGGCTCCTTGGAGGGATGGCTACACCTTC
CSARAPWRDGYTF
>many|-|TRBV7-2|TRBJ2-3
TGTGCCAGCAGCTTAATCGGACTGTCTAGCACAGATACGCAGTATTTT
CASSLIGLSSTDTQYF
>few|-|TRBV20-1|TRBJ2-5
TGCAGTGCTATATTACAGACACAAGAGACCCAGTACTTC
CSAILQTQETQYF
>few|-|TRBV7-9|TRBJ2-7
TGTGCCAGCAGCCGACCGGACAGATTGGCCTACGAGCAGTACTTC
CASSRPDRLAYEQYF
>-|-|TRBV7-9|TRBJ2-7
TGTGCCAGCAGCTTTTCCGGGACATCTGAGCAGTACTTC
CASSFSGTSEQYF
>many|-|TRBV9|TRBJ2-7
TGTGCCAGCAGCGTAGCGGTCGACGTTGGCTACGAGCAGTACTTC
CASSVAVDVGYEQYF
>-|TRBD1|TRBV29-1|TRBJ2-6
TGCAGCGTTGAAGCGGGACAGGGGCCTGGGGCCAACGTCCTGACTTTC
CSVEAGQGPGANVLTF
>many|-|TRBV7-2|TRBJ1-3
TGTGCCAGCAGCTCCGCTATGTTTGGAAACACCATATATTTT
CASSSAMFGNTIYF
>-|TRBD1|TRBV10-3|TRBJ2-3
TGTGCCATCAGTGCACTACAGGGGGACGGGGCAGATACGCAGTATTTT
CAISALQGDGADTQYF
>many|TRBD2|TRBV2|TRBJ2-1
TGTGCCAGCATCCAGCGGGGTGACAATGAGCAGTTCTTC
CASIQRGDNEQFF
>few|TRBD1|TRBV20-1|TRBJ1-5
TGCAGTGCAGAACCGGGACAGGTCAATCAGCCCCAGCATTTT
CSAEPGQVNQPQHF
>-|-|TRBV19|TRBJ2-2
TGTGCCAGTAGGAAAGAGGTTCGCTGGGACACCGGGGAGCTGTTTTTT
CASRKEVRWDTGELFF
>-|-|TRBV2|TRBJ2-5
TGTGCCAGCACCGGTTACAAAGACCAAGAGACCCAGTACTTC
CASTGYKDQETQYF
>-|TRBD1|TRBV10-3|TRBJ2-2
TGTGCCATCAAGGGACAGTCACGCACCGGGGAGCTGTTTTTT
CAIKGQSRTGELFF
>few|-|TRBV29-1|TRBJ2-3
TGCAGCGGGCTATTGGGGGTTGCAGATACGCAGTATTTT
CSGLLGVADTQYF
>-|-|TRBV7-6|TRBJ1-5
TGTGCCAGCAGCTTAGATGGATGGCGGCTTGATAGCAATCAGCCCCAGCATTTT
CASSLDGWRLDSNQPQHF
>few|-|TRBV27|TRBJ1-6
TGTGCCAGCAGTTCCAGACAGTACGGTTCACCCCTCCACTTT
CASSSRQYGSPLHF
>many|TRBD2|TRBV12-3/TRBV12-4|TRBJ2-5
TGTGCCAGCAGTCCGCGGCGGGGGGGCCTTTTCGTCGGGGATCGCGAGACCCAGTACTTC
CASSPRRGGLFVGDRETQYF
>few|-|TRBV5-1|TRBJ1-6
TGCGCCAGCAGCTTGGAGCCAGGGGATCGTTCACCCCTCCACTTT
CASSLEPGDRSPLHF
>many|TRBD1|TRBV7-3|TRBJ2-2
TGTGCCAGCAGCCGGACAGGGGAAGAAACCGGGGAGCTGTTTTTT
CASSRTGEETGELFF
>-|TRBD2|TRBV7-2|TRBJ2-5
TGTGCCAGCAGCTTAGAAGCGGGGGCCGCAGAGACCCAGTACTTC
CASSLEAGAAETQYF
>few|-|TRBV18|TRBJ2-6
TGTGCCAGCTCACCCGTCGGTTCTGGGGCCAACGTCCTGACTTTC
CASSPVGSGANVLTF
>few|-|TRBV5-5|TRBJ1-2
TGTGCCAGCAGCGGAACGATATCGGTCGGCGGGGTCTATGGCTACACCTTC
CASSGTISVGGVYGYTF
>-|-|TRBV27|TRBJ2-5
TGTGCCAGCAGTTTACGGGAGTGGGAGACCCAGTACTTC
CASSLREWETQYF
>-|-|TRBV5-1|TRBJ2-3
TGCGCCAGCCTAGGCCAGGGGGGAGATACGCAGTATTTT
CASLGQGGDTQYF
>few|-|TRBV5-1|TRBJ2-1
TGCGCCAGCAGCTTGGTCAGGGCAGACGAGCAGTTCTTC
CASSLVRADEQFF
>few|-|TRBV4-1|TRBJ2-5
TGCGCCAGCAGTTACGGGCCAGCGGAAGAGACCCAGTACTTC
CASSYGPAEETQYF
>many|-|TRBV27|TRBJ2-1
TGTGCCAGCAGTTCCACCGGGCCCACCCTCGGTGAGCAGTTCTTC
CASSSTGPTLGEQFF
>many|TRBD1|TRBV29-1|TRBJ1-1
TGCAGCGTTGAGGCTTCGACAGGGGGGACTGAAGCTTTCTTT
CSVEASTGGTEAFF
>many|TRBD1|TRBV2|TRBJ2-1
TGTGCCAGCAGTCAGGGGGAGCGGCAGTTCTTC
CASSQGERQFF
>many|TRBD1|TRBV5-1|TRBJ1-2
TGCGCCAGCAGCTTCACTCCGGGACAGGGGGCGAGCGGCTACACCTTC
CASSFTPGQGASGYTF
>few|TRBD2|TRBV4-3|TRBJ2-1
TGCGCCAGCAGCCAAGATCCGGGACTAGCGGGAAACAATGAGCAGTTCTTC
CASSQDPGLAGNNEQFF